This is a list of T cell receptor beta chains from one sample in a study of beta chain features in type 1 diabetes. Only in-frame clones appear in the TCRdb table, and some are missing; sequencing was by immunoSEQ multiplex PCR. The repertoire holds under 450,000 clones, with about 15% as singletons. The sample comprised naive CD4+ T cells from blood. All receptors derive from a man younger than 45 in good health. CDR3s include the opening cysteine and the closing phenylalanine or tryptophan. The D gene is left open where the match is weak. The listing skips clone size in some rows; elsewhere it reads once, few, many or a size class.

v_call: TRBV7-9; d_call: -; clone_size: -; j_call: TRBJ1-1; cdr3_aa: CASSLAAPSGTEAFF; cdr3_nt: TGTGCCAGCAGCTTAGCGGCCCCCTCAGGAACTGAAGCTTTCTTT
v_call: TRBV5-4; d_call: -; clone_size: -; j_call: TRBJ2-1; cdr3_aa: CASSLGGRAYNEQFF; cdr3_nt: TGTGCCAGCAGCTTGGGAGGGCGTGCCTACAATGAGCAGTTCTTC
v_call: TRBV7-2; d_call: TRBD1; clone_size: once; j_call: TRBJ2-5; cdr3_aa: CASSPGQGAAETQYF; cdr3_nt: TGTGCCAGCAGCCCTGGACAGGGGGCCGCAGAGACCCAGTACTTC
v_call: TRBV18; d_call: -; clone_size: -; j_call: TRBJ2-3; cdr3_aa: CASSPRFGHATDTQYF; cdr3_nt: TGTGCCAGCTCACCACGGTTCGGGCATGCCACAGATACGCAGTATTTT
v_call: TRBV6-6; d_call: -; clone_size: few; j_call: TRBJ1-2; cdr3_aa: CASKTVLRDYGYTF; cdr3_nt: TGTGCCAGCAAGACAGTCTTACGGGACTATGGCTACACCTTC
v_call: TRBV5-5; d_call: -; clone_size: few; j_call: TRBJ2-1; cdr3_aa: CASSLAGSVSYNEQFF; cdr3_nt: TGTGCCAGCAGCTTGGCCGGGTCGGTCTCCTACAATGAGCAGTTCTTC
v_call: TRBV29-1; d_call: TRBD1; clone_size: -; j_call: TRBJ2-6; cdr3_aa: CSVLTTGEGSGANVLTF; cdr3_nt: TGCAGCGTCTTAACAACAGGGGAAGGGTCTGGGGCCAACGTCCTGACTTTC
v_call: TRBV10-3; d_call: -; clone_size: -; j_call: TRBJ2-7; cdr3_aa: CAISESRQTYEQYF; cdr3_nt: TGTGCCATCAGTGAGTCGAGGCAAACCTACGAGCAGTACTTC
v_call: TRBV20-1; d_call: -; clone_size: -; j_call: TRBJ2-3; cdr3_aa: CSGGTDTQYF; cdr3_nt: TGCAGTGGAGGGACAGATACGCAGTATTTT
v_call: TRBV5-4; d_call: -; clone_size: -; j_call: TRBJ1-1; cdr3_aa: CASTKGGGPMNTEAFF; cdr3_nt: TGTGCCAGCACCAAGGGTGGGGGACCTATGAACACTGAAGCTTTCTTT
v_call: TRBV4-3; d_call: TRBD2; clone_size: -; j_call: TRBJ2-3; cdr3_aa: CASSQDIGLAGGTYTDTQYF; cdr3_nt: TGCGCCAGCAGCCAAGATATTGGGCTAGCGGGGGGGACTTATACAGATACGCAGTATTTT
v_call: TRBV10-3; d_call: TRBD1; clone_size: -; j_call: TRBJ2-2; cdr3_aa: CAIRADRGWLFF; cdr3_nt: TGTGCCATCAGAGCAGACAGGGGTTGGCTGTTTTTT
v_call: TRBV6-5; d_call: -; clone_size: few; j_call: TRBJ2-3; cdr3_aa: CASSYLIASRTDTQYF; cdr3_nt: TGTGCCAGCAGTTACCTTATTGCTAGCCGTACAGATACGCAGTATTTT
v_call: TRBV4-3; d_call: TRBD1; clone_size: few; j_call: TRBJ1-1; cdr3_aa: CASSQGGGQVAFF; cdr3_nt: TGCGCCAGCAGCCAAGGGGGCGGACAGGTCGCTTTCTTT
v_call: TRBV15; d_call: -; clone_size: -; j_call: TRBJ1-3; cdr3_aa: CATSRDRNTIYF; cdr3_nt: TGTGCCACCAGCAGAGATAGAAACACCATATATTTT
v_call: TRBV5-4; d_call: TRBD2; clone_size: few; j_call: TRBJ2-1; cdr3_aa: CASSPRERGLRNEQFF; cdr3_nt: TGTGCCAGCAGCCCTAGGGAGCGGGGGCTACGCAATGAGCAGTTCTTC
v_call: TRBV6-5; d_call: -; clone_size: few; j_call: TRBJ1-1; cdr3_aa: CASSLPGWKAFF; cdr3_nt: TGTGCCAGCAGCCTCCCAGGGTGGAAGGCTTTCTTT
v_call: TRBV4-3; d_call: -; clone_size: -; j_call: TRBJ2-6; cdr3_aa: CASSQWGSSGANVLTF; cdr3_nt: TGCGCCAGCAGCCAATGGGGGAGCTCTGGGGCCAACGTCCTGACTTTC
v_call: TRBV14; d_call: -; clone_size: -; j_call: TRBJ2-5; cdr3_aa: CASSQDGWGTQYF; cdr3_nt: TGTGCCAGCAGCCAAGATGGATGGGGGACCCAGTACTTC
v_call: TRBV7-2; d_call: -; clone_size: -; j_call: TRBJ2-3; cdr3_aa: CASSLVGRGADTQYF; cdr3_nt: TGTGCCAGCAGCTTGGTCGGGCGAGGGGCAGATACGCAGTATTTT
v_call: TRBV19; d_call: TRBD1; clone_size: few; j_call: TRBJ1-2; cdr3_aa: CASREGQGASYGYTF; cdr3_nt: TGTGCCAGTCGAGAGGGGCAGGGGGCCTCCTATGGCTACACCTTC
v_call: TRBV5-6; d_call: -; clone_size: -; j_call: TRBJ2-1; cdr3_aa: CASSPGLTRNEQFF; cdr3_nt: TGTGCCAGCAGCCCGGGACTGACGAGGAATGAGCAGTTCTTC
v_call: TRBV4-1; d_call: TRBD2; clone_size: -; j_call: TRBJ2-5; cdr3_aa: CASSPTSGGTQETQYF; cdr3_nt: TGCGCCAGCAGCCCAACTAGCGGGGGAACCCAAGAGACCCAGTACTTC
v_call: TRBV19; d_call: -; clone_size: -; j_call: TRBJ1-2; cdr3_aa: CASKGLGYTF; cdr3_nt: TGTGCCAGTAAAGGACTTGGCTACACCTTC
v_call: TRBV7-2; d_call: -; clone_size: -; j_call: TRBJ2-2; cdr3_aa: CASSLVVADGELFF; cdr3_nt: TGTGCCAGCAGCTTAGTGGTGGCGGACGGGGAGCTGTTTTTT
v_call: TRBV4-2; d_call: TRBD2; clone_size: -; j_call: TRBJ2-3; cdr3_aa: CASSQEGTRSDTQYF; cdr3_nt: TGTGCCAGCAGCCAAGAAGGGACTAGATCAGATACGCAGTATTTT
v_call: TRBV7-9; d_call: TRBD1; clone_size: -; j_call: TRBJ2-3; cdr3_aa: CASSWDRSTDTQYF; cdr3_nt: TGTGCCAGCAGCTGGGACAGGAGCACAGATACGCAGTATTTT
v_call: TRBV5-1; d_call: -; clone_size: -; j_call: TRBJ2-3; cdr3_aa: CACGPTLGDTQYF; cdr3_nt: TGCGCCTGCGGGCCCACCTTGGGCGATACGCAGTATTTT
v_call: TRBV5-4; d_call: -; clone_size: few; j_call: TRBJ2-3; cdr3_aa: CASSFLRARDTDTQYF; cdr3_nt: TGTGCCAGCAGCTTTTTGCGAGCGAGGGACACAGATACGCAGTATTTT
v_call: TRBV30; d_call: TRBD1; clone_size: few; j_call: TRBJ1-1; cdr3_aa: CAWRGGDRFNTEAFF; cdr3_nt: TGTGCCTGGAGAGGGGGGGACAGATTCAACACTGAAGCTTTCTTT
v_call: TRBV19; d_call: -; clone_size: few; j_call: TRBJ1-5; cdr3_aa: CASSEQVNQPQHF; cdr3_nt: TGTGCCAGTAGTGAGCAGGTAAATCAGCCCCAGCATTTT
v_call: TRBV9; d_call: TRBD2; clone_size: few; j_call: TRBJ2-5; cdr3_aa: CASSAGGAKETQYF; cdr3_nt: TGTGCCAGCAGCGCGGGAGGGGCGAAAGAGACCCAGTACTTC
v_call: TRBV18; d_call: -; clone_size: -; j_call: TRBJ2-1; cdr3_aa: CASSPGTSSYNEQFF; cdr3_nt: TGTGCCAGCTCACCCGGGACCAGCTCCTACAATGAGCAGTTCTTC
v_call: TRBV7-6; d_call: -; clone_size: -; j_call: TRBJ2-5; cdr3_aa: CASSLFASLETQYF; cdr3_nt: TGTGCCAGCAGCTTATTCGCCAGTCTAGAGACCCAGTACTTC
v_call: TRBV6-4; d_call: TRBD2; clone_size: -; j_call: TRBJ2-1; cdr3_aa: CASRKTSASYNEQFF; cdr3_nt: TGTGCCAGCAGGAAGACTAGCGCCAGCTACAATGAGCAGTTCTTC
v_call: TRBV9; d_call: -; clone_size: -; j_call: TRBJ1-1; cdr3_aa: CASSAFGMNAEAFF; cdr3_nt: TGTGCCAGCAGCGCCTTTGGCATGAACGCTGAAGCTTTCTTT
v_call: TRBV7-2; d_call: -; clone_size: few; j_call: TRBJ2-2; cdr3_aa: CASSLVTRGAGELFF; cdr3_nt: TGTGCCAGCAGCTTAGTTACTAGAGGAGCCGGGGAGCTGTTTTTT
v_call: TRBV30; d_call: -; clone_size: -; j_call: TRBJ1-2; cdr3_aa: CAWSVSLGYTF; cdr3_nt: TGTGCCTGGAGTGTCAGCCTGGGCTACACCTTC
v_call: TRBV10-3; d_call: -; clone_size: few; j_call: TRBJ2-3; cdr3_aa: CAISEPRGDTQYF; cdr3_nt: TGTGCCATCAGTGAGCCGAGGGGAGATACGCAGTATTTT
v_call: TRBV29-1; d_call: TRBD1; clone_size: few; j_call: TRBJ2-2; cdr3_aa: CSGYRGLNTGELFF; cdr3_nt: TGCAGCGGTTACAGGGGGTTGAACACCGGGGAGCTGTTTTTT
v_call: TRBV25-1; d_call: -; clone_size: few; j_call: TRBJ2-7; cdr3_aa: CAIAPTGTYEQYF; cdr3_nt: TGTGCCATCGCGCCTACAGGGACCTACGAGCAGTACTTC
v_call: TRBV6-5; d_call: -; clone_size: -; j_call: TRBJ2-5; cdr3_aa: CASSRLGETQYF; cdr3_nt: TGTGCCAGCAGCCGCTTGGGAGAGACCCAGTACTTC
v_call: TRBV27; d_call: -; clone_size: few; j_call: TRBJ1-6; cdr3_aa: CASSLSGPVGSPLHF; cdr3_nt: TGTGCCAGCAGTTTATCGGGCCCGGTTGGTTCACCCCTCCACTTT
v_call: TRBV9; d_call: -; clone_size: -; j_call: TRBJ2-5; cdr3_aa: CASSVAPGGKETQYF; cdr3_nt: TGTGCCAGCAGCGTAGCCCCCGGTGGGAAGGAGACCCAGTACTTC
v_call: TRBV30; d_call: -; clone_size: -; j_call: TRBJ2-2; cdr3_aa: CAWSVRQNTGELFF; cdr3_nt: TGTGCCTGGAGTGTACGGCAAAACACCGGGGAGCTGTTTTTT
v_call: TRBV5-6; d_call: TRBD2; clone_size: few; j_call: TRBJ2-2; cdr3_aa: CASSKRLAGGPTGELFF; cdr3_nt: TGTGCCAGCAGCAAACGACTAGCGGGAGGGCCTACCGGGGAGCTGTTTTTT
v_call: TRBV18; d_call: -; clone_size: -; j_call: TRBJ2-3; cdr3_aa: CASSPQNRVLDTQYF; cdr3_nt: TGTGCCAGCTCACCACAGAACAGGGTCTTAGATACGCAGTATTTT
v_call: TRBV7-9; d_call: -; clone_size: -; j_call: TRBJ2-1; cdr3_aa: CASSSKDVGPKFF; cdr3_nt: TGTGCCAGCAGCTCCAAGGACGTGGGGCCTAAGTTCTTC
v_call: TRBV15; d_call: -; clone_size: few; j_call: TRBJ1-5; cdr3_aa: CATSRDRGQPQHF; cdr3_nt: TGTGCCACCAGCAGAGATCGTGGGCAGCCCCAGCATTTT
v_call: TRBV28; d_call: -; clone_size: -; j_call: TRBJ2-3; cdr3_aa: CASTRGGSTDTQYF; cdr3_nt: TGTGCCAGCACCAGGGGGGGTAGCACAGATACGCAGTATTTT
v_call: TRBV5-4; d_call: TRBD2; clone_size: once; j_call: TRBJ2-5; cdr3_aa: CASSSGLAGHQETQYF; cdr3_nt: TGTGCCAGCAGTTCCGGACTAGCGGGACACCAAGAGACCCAGTACTTC